These T cell receptor beta chains were read from a single sample in a study of blood T cells in healthy people across ages. Each CDR3 protein gets one entry after TCRdb re-called the 5' RACE reads with MiXCR. The table shows 1.5 million to 1.8 million distinct CDR3 sequences, with roughly 43% occurring only once. The sequencing input was blood. These receptor sequences come from a woman younger than 35 in good health. Both conserved end residues are part of each CDR3. D genes are given only for firm matches. Clone size is given for some rows only: seen once, a few or many times, or a class if the clone is expanded.

j_call	d_call	clone_size	v_call	cdr3_nt	cdr3_aa
TRBJ1-4	-	-	TRBV20-1	TGCAGTGCTCAAGGCCAGGGTACCCAGTCTAATGAAAAACTGTTTTTT	CSAQGQGTQSNEKLFF
TRBJ2-3	TRBD2	-	TRBV6-6	TGTGCCAGCAGTAACTCGGGACTAGCGAGTCGGGCAGATACGCAGTATTTT	CASSNSGLASRADTQYF
TRBJ2-7	-	few	TRBV12-3/TRBV12-4	TGTGCCAGCAGTGAGGGTGGTAACGAGCAGTACTTC	CASSEGGNEQYF
TRBJ1-1	-	-	TRBV29-1	TGCAGCGTTGAAGGACGAGTTGGTCCTGAAGCTTTCTTT	CSVEGRVGPEAFF
TRBJ2-7	-	few	TRBV12-3/TRBV12-4	TGTGCCAGCAGTTTATGGGGAGCTTCCGAGCAGTACTTC	CASSLWGASEQYF
TRBJ2-7	-	-	TRBV20-1	TGCAGTGCTCCCGACAACCTTTACGAGCAGTACTTC	CSAPDNLYEQYF
TRBJ1-4	-	few	TRBV4-3	TGCGCCAGCAGCCAAGACGAGTTATCTAATGAAAAACTGTTTTTT	CASSQDELSNEKLFF
TRBJ2-7	-	-	TRBV10-2	TGCGCCAGCAGTGTAGTCTCCCAAATCTACGAGCAGTACTTC	CASSVVSQIYEQYF
TRBJ1-1	-	-	TRBV29-1	TGCAGCGTCTCCGGGACACAAGGGCGCACTGAAGCTTTCTTT	CSVSGTQGRTEAFF
TRBJ2-3	-	-	TRBV7-2	TGTGCCAGCAGCGTAGATCGGGAAGATACGCAGTATTTT	CASSVDREDTQYF
TRBJ2-7	-	-	TRBV7-2	TGTGCCAGCAGCTTAGGTAATCCCCTGTACAATGAGCAGTACTTC	CASSLGNPLYNEQYF
TRBJ2-3	TRBD2	once	TRBV7-9	TGTGCCAGCAGCTTCCCTAGCGGGAGTAGCACAGATACGCAGTATTTT	CASSFPSGSSTDTQYF
TRBJ2-1	-	many	TRBV7-3	TGTGCCAGCAGGGATATTTCAGGAGGCGGTTACAATGAGCAGTTCTTC	CASRDISGGGYNEQFF
TRBJ1-5	-	once	TRBV4-1	TGCGCCAGCAGCCAAGACTCGAATAGCAATCAGCCCCAGCATTTT	CASSQDSNSNQPQHF
TRBJ2-1	TRBD1	-	TRBV7-9	TGTGCCAGCAGCGACCAGGGGGACGCCTACAATGAGCAGTTCTTC	CASSDQGDAYNEQFF
TRBJ2-2	-	few	TRBV7-2	TGTGCCAGCAGCTTAGTATGGGGGGGCGCTGGCGGGGAGCTGTTTTTT	CASSLVWGGAGGELFF
TRBJ2-7	-	-	TRBV9	TGTGCCAGCAGCGTAGCAGAGGGGGCCTACGAGCAGTACTTC	CASSVAEGAYEQYF
TRBJ2-7	-	many	TRBV20-1	TGCAGTGCTAAAACAGGGACCCACTACGAGCAGTACTTC	CSAKTGTHYEQYF
TRBJ1-5	-	-	TRBV19	TGTGCCAGTAGTATTTGGGGCGTTAATAGCAATCAGCCCCAGCATTTT	CASSIWGVNSNQPQHF
TRBJ2-3	-	few	TRBV29-1	TGCAGCGTTGCAGCTTTCTTCGGAGATACGCAGTATTTT	CSVAAFFGDTQYF
TRBJ2-4	-	-	TRBV9	TGTGCCAGCAGCGTAGGCGTCCAGGACATTCAGTACTTC	CASSVGVQDIQYF
TRBJ2-4	TRBD2	few	TRBV6-2/TRBV6-3	TGTGCCAGCAGAACTAGCGGGGGGCCAGCCAAAAACATTCAGTACTTC	CASRTSGGPAKNIQYF
TRBJ2-3	-	-	TRBV7-2	TGTGCCAGCAGCCACCGTTTTTCGGGGGTGGATACGCAGTATTTT	CASSHRFSGVDTQYF
TRBJ1-5	-	-	TRBV21-1	TGTGCCAGCAGCGGGACGGGACAGAGAGGGACTTATAGCAATCAGCCCCAGCATTTT	CASSGTGQRGTYSNQPQHF
TRBJ1-4	TRBD1	few	TRBV9	TGTGCCAGCAGCGGCCTAGGGACAGTTAATGAAAAACTGTTTTTT	CASSGLGTVNEKLFF
TRBJ2-5	-	-	TRBV2	TGTGCCAGCAGTGAAGCGGGGATAGAGTACTTC	CASSEAGIEYF
TRBJ2-1	TRBD2	-	TRBV5-1	TGCGCCAGCAGCTACGGGGGGGGATCCTACAATGAGCAGTTCTTC	CASSYGGGSYNEQFF
TRBJ2-4	TRBD1	few	TRBV13	TGTGCCAGCAGTGCAGGGGGCCAGGCCAAAAACATTCAGTACTTC	CASSAGGQAKNIQYF
TRBJ1-1	-	few	TRBV25-1	TGTGCCAGCACCTCGACAGCTATGAACACTGAAGCTTTCTTT	CASTSTAMNTEAFF
TRBJ1-1	TRBD1	-	TRBV3-1	TGTGCCAGCAGCCACCGGACAGGGGGGAACACTGAAGCTTTCTTT	CASSHRTGGNTEAFF
TRBJ2-1	TRBD2	once	TRBV20-1	TGCAGTGCAAGACGGGCTAGCGGGAGGGATGAGCAGTTCTTC	CSARRASGRDEQFF
TRBJ2-2	-	once	TRBV6-2/TRBV6-3	TGTGCCAGCACAGAGGGGATGAACACCGGGGAGCTGTTTTTT	CASTEGMNTGELFF
TRBJ2-7	-	-	TRBV7-9	TGTGCCAGCAGCGACCTAAAACTCGAGCAGTACTTC	CASSDLKLEQYF
TRBJ2-7	-	-	TRBV2	TGTGCCAGCATGTCATGGGTATCCTACGAGCAGTACTTC	CASMSWVSYEQYF